This TCR beta chain appears in the sequencing data of a study of shared clonotypes between healthy human individuals. This CDR3 spans 16 amino acids. Germline assignment: CDR1 LNHDA and CDR2 SQIVND (reference sequence). J was trimmed by 5 bases and V by 5 bases; bases with no gene match: 12. Investigators divided CD4+ cells into CD45RA+ naive and CD45RA-negative memory subsets. As concerns this clone: As yet, its antigen is unknown.

The repertoire was sequenced with immunoSEQ multiplex PCR; TCRdb's copy has only in-frame clones and lacks some. The table records 650,000 to 750,000 clones, more than 70% of them present only once. Broader study findings: Generation of non-shared clonotypes was less probable than generation of clonotypes shared by all four donors.

The origin of this receptor is a woman aged 25-40 years in good health. The chain is built from TRBV19 and TRBJ1-1, with TRBD1 identical over 9 bases. Sequenced input: memory CD4+ T cells sorted from blood. Subset in this sample: CD45RA-negative fraction. The CDR3 DNA reads as TGTGCCAGTAGTCCCGGGACAGGGCAAATAGGGACTGAAGCTTTCTTT. It specifies CASSPGTGQIGTEAFF.